This TCR beta chain was documented in a study of CD8+CD57+ T cells in acquired aplastic anemia. Overall study: Sorted CD4+ and CD8+ cell DNA averaged roughly 3.2 ug. In CD4+ cells, healthy donors produced an average of roughly 11 million reads.

V lost 3 bases, J lost 9 bases, and 8 bases stayed unmatched. The length of the CDR3 is 15 residues. With regard to this clonotype: Its antigen is unknown.

The template used for profiling TCR beta VDJ and CDR3 was genomic DNA. TCRdb re-called the reads with MiXCR, one entry per CDR3 protein. The sample contains roughly 81,000 distinct CDR3 sequences, 40% to 50% of which appear only once. Study findings and constraints: Any difference that existed in CD8+ Simpson's diversity between patients and controls was not significant. The same twenty-nine CD8+ CDR3 sequences occurred in patients and in controls.

The receptor was derived from a human donor in good health, serving as a control. Material: sorted CD4+, CD8+, or CD8+CD57+ T cells (not recorded which) from PBMCs. V gene TRBV12-3 or TRBV12-4 combines with J gene TRBJ1-6, with 7 positions matching TRBD1. This CDR3 is CASSLDRLESSPLHF. DNA of the CDR3: TGTGCCAGCAGTTTGGACAGGTTGGAAAGTTCACCCCTCCACTTT.